This is a list of T cell receptor beta chains from one sample in a study of shared clonotypes between healthy human individuals. Assay: immunoSEQ multiplex PCR; the TCRdb copy retains only in-frame clones and omits some. The table lists about 2.2 million clones, more than 85% of them singletons. Sequencing input: naive CD8+ T cells from PBMCs. These receptors came from a man younger than 35 in good health. Some clones in this sample may be carry-over from other donors' samples. The conserved cysteine and the conserved F or W are not part of the CDR3 here.

>TRBJ2-7|TRBV11-2
ASSPPGASVYEQY
>TRBJ1-1|TRBV6-5
ASREGSYTEAF
>TRBJ1-1|TRBV27
ASSLYPGSGTEAF
>TRBJ1-5|TRBV5-6
ASSGGYGQPQH
>TRBJ2-1|TRBV28
ASRLPQGDEQF
>TRBJ1-5|TRBV19
ASRTGQGMNQPQH
>-|TRBV7-9
ASSLDRNYEQY
>TRBJ2-7|TRBV14
ASSGTIYEQY
>TRBJ2-7|TRBV30
AWKDRGRVYEQY
>TRBJ2-1|TRBV7-3
ASSGTGGGPYNEQF
>TRBJ2-5|TRBV10-2
ASSRADRYQETQY
>TRBJ1-1|TRBV28
ASSFTEWRSEAF
>TRBJ2-7|TRBV7-9
ASSFKTASYEQY
>TRBJ2-2|TRBV10-3
AIRGKLAPSGELF
>TRBJ2-1|TRBV9
ASSVSQMGGVGYNEQF
>TRBJ1-2|TRBV5-1
ASSLVGWDGYT
>TRBJ1-1|TRBV6-5
ASSMGQSNTEAF
>TRBJ2-7|TRBV27
ASSLGPYAGSSYEQY
>TRBJ2-2|TRBV5-4
ASSPGTANTGELF
>-|TRBV29-1
SVRDAYEQY
>TRBJ2-7|TRBV5-1
ASSQGVGSEQY
>TRBJ2-7|TRBV28
ASSPEEISGYEQY
>TRBJ2-2|TRBV15
ATSRQAFLANTGELF
>TRBJ2-1|TRBV12-5
ASGPQAGAYNEQF
>TRBJ2-1|TRBV4-1
ASSQGSGADNEQF
>TRBJ2-2|TRBV4-3
ASSQGLKLNTGELF
>TRBJ1-1|TRBV19
ASTHWTASEAF
>TRBJ1-1|TRBV11-2
ASSLGQGPEAF
>TRBJ2-7|TRBV19
ASSIDSRASSYEQY
>TRBJ2-1|TRBV6-1
ASSEEAVFDEQF
>TRBJ2-7|TRBV15
ATSSNTGGEQY
>TRBJ2-2|TRBV5-6
ASSLMGLGELF
>TRBJ2-2|TRBV9
ASSLGLGAGELF
>TRBJ1-5|TRBV7-6
ASSLDPGNQPQH
>TRBJ2-2|TRBV19
ASSIAGQRSGSISGELF
>TRBJ1-1|TRBV2
ASSERQRNTEAF
>TRBJ1-2|TRBV28
ASSLRTIGFLVGYGYT
>TRBJ1-2|TRBV2
ASEGTASNYGYT
>TRBJ2-3|TRBV25-1
ASSELGEGRTDTQY
>TRBJ1-5|TRBV19
ASSIGPNQPQH
>TRBJ2-1|TRBV13
ASSLGQTPYNEQF
>TRBJ1-2|TRBV11-2
ASSLARDSRGYGYT
>TRBJ1-1|TRBV12-5
ASGLGPGTGAEAF
>TRBJ1-2|TRBV30
ACTTADRVKGYT
>TRBJ2-3|TRBV9
ASSVEGGASGYTDTQY
>TRBJ1-2|TRBV2
ASLGKDYT
>TRBJ1-1|TRBV4-3
ASSQDRGHNRALTEAF
>TRBJ1-4|TRBV2
ASSEALWGTTNEKLF
>TRBJ2-7|TRBV27
ASSFQGIPYEQY
>TRBJ2-7|TRBV7-9
ASSLSGSYEQY
>TRBJ2-2|TRBV10-3
AISEIGPNAGELF
>TRBJ1-2|TRBV29-1
SALGGERNYGYT
>TRBJ2-5|TRBV13
ASRFGSETQY
>TRBJ2-1|TRBV28
ASSLFSYEQF